This TCR beta chain originates from a study of Ad26.COV2.S vaccination and SARS-CoV-2 variants. On this clone: What it recognizes is unknown.

General study findings and limits: Relative to placebo recipients, vaccine recipients exhibited elevated spike-specific TCR breadth. Considerable breadth of spike-specific CD8+ and CD4+ T cell responses has reportedly been documented following vaccination. In TCR breadth and depth analyses, total T cell responses may have been underestimated. It was found that vaccine and placebo recipients had similar non-spike TCR breadth.

Trimming removed 0 bases from V and 2 bases from J, with 5 bases in between. The CDR3 consists of 13 residues. TCRdb's copy holds only in-frame clones and misses some; the assay was immunoSEQ multiplex PCR. The table has roughly 140,000 clones, around 86% seen once. The chain is built from TRBV12-3 or TRBV12-4 and TRBJ2-7; perhaps TRBD1 as D (5 bases). This receptor was identified in a human donor who had recovered from COVID-19. The sample consisted of peripheral blood, taken after recovery from COVID-19. The CDR3 bases are TGTGCCAGCAGTTTAGCGACAGCCTACGAGCAGTACTTC. Its translation: CASSLATAYEQYF.